These 28 T cell receptor beta chains were all obtained from the same sample, sequenced in a study of blood T cells in healthy people across ages. Alongside a J-beta primer mix, a sample-barcoded 5' primer served in a second PCR lasting about 7 to 11 cycles. Via MiXCR, TCRdb re-called the 5' RACE reads, giving one row per CDR3 protein. The sample contains 1.8 million or so distinct CDR3 sequences, approximately 40% of which appear only once. Sequences were obtained from blood. All receptors derive from a human donor in good health.

V is TRBV29-1 and J is TRBJ2-6; unclear D gene. This CDR3 region has 12 residues. Germline CDR1 and CDR2: SQVTM and ANQGSEA. CDR3: CGGMSGANVLTF. The CDR3 nucleotides are TGCGGCGGTATGTCTGGGGCCAACGTCCTGACTTTC.

On this clonotype: A junction boundary mismatches the germline segment, possibly from a read error. The rearrangement uses TRBV28 and TRBJ2-3, with 9 nucleotides matching TRBD2. This CDR3 spans 16 amino acids. The V gene's germline CDR1 is MDHEN and CDR2 SYDVKM. CDR3 sequence: CTSSLLAGGRTDTQYF. In nucleotides, the CDR3 is TGTACCAGCAGTTTACTGGCGGGGGGGCGCACAGATACGCAGTATTTT.

The chain has TRBV15 and TRBJ2-7, with TRBD1 matching over 8 bases. The germline CDR1 and CDR2 sequences are LNHNV and YYDKDF (reference sequence). J was trimmed by 6 bases and V by 2 bases; bases with no gene match: 3. CDR3 length: 13 residues. CDR3 sequence: CATSRSGTGEQYF. In DNA form, the CDR3 reads TGTGCCACCAGCAGATCGGGGACAGGCGAGCAGTACTTC.

This clonotype appeared a few times. The chain is built from TRBV9 and TRBJ2-3, with a possible D match to TRBD1 (6 bases). Germline-derived CDR1 and CDR2 are SGDLS and YYNGEE. With 0 bases removed from V and 4 bases from J, the gap between germline ends came to 12 bases. This CDR3 has 15 amino acids. CDR3: CASSVEGDAADTQYF. The CDR3 DNA follows: TGTGCCAGCAGCGTAGAGGGGGATGCGGCAGATACGCAGTATTTT.

This chain joins TRBV5-1 and TRBJ1-2; 7 positions agree with TRBD1. With V trimmed by 2 bases and J by 7 bases, 5 bases remained unmatched. The CDR3 totals 13 residues. Germline CDR1 SGHRS, CDR2 YFSETQ. The CDR3 here is CASSFQQGSGYTF. The DNA for the CDR3 is TGCGCCAGCAGCTTTCAACAGGGGAGTGGCTACACCTTC.

Concerning this clonotype itself: A much larger clonotype is one base distant, so this may be a read error. The chain carries TRBV5-1 and TRBJ1-2; possibly TRBD1 for D (5 bases). The CDR3 is made up of 14 amino acids. CDR1 and CDR2 from the germline V gene are SGHRS and YFSETQ. The CDR3 DNA reads TGCGCCAGCAGCTTTTGGGGGACCAACTATGGCTGCACCTTC. Translated: CASSFWGTNYGCTF.

The chain carries TRBV6-2 or TRBV6-3 and TRBJ2-1; 15 bases agree with TRBD2. The CDR3 covers 17 residues. The V gene end was trimmed by 6 bases and the J gene end by 7 bases; junction bases not matched to a gene: 10. The germline V gene encodes CDR1 MNHEY and CDR2 SVGEGT. CDR3 bases: TGTGCCAGCAGGGTATCGGGACTAGCGGGGGGCAAGAATGAGCAGTTCTTC. The encoded protein is CASRVSGLAGGKNEQFF.

The V and J genes are TRBV9 and TRBJ2-1; 10 nucleotides align to TRBD2. CDR1 SGDLS and CDR2 YYNGEE come from the germline V gene. CDR3 length: 15 amino acids. J gave up 5 bases and V 2 bases, and 4 bases lay outside the gene matches. The CDR3 here is CASSVTGTSDNEQFF. The CDR3 DNA follows: TGTGCCAGCAGCGTTACCGGGACTAGCGACAATGAGCAGTTCTTC. Variable domain in full (rest from reference TRBV9 and TRBJ2-1): DSGVTQTPKHLITATGQRVTLRCSPRSGDLSVYWYQQSLDQGLQFLIQYYNGEERAKGNILERFSAQQFPDLHSELNLSSLELGDSALYFCASSVTGTSDNEQFFGPGTRLTVL.

This clonotype has more than one count but fewer than ten. The chain carries TRBV24-1 and TRBJ2-1; D might be TRBD1 or TRBD2, each matching 5 bases. Per the germline V gene, CDR1 is KGHDR and CDR2 is SFDVKD. The CDR3 runs 18 residues. V gave up 1 base and J gave up 2 bases, with 17 bases separating them. In nucleotides, the CDR3 is TGTGCCACCAGTGATTTTGGGTTGGGGCGAGGGACCTACAATGAGCAGTTCTTC. Its translation is CATSDFGLGRGTYNEQFF.

The J gene is TRBJ1-1, the V gene TRBV5-1; a possible D gene is TRBD1 (5 bases). Germline CDR1 is SGHRS and CDR2 is YFSETQ. The CDR3 runs 14 residues. V was pared by 7 bases and J by 1 base, with 14 bases between. CDR3 nucleotides: TGCGCCAGCCGAGGGGAATCCTGGAACACTGAAGCTTTCTTT. It specifies CASRGESWNTEAFF.

CDR3 residues: CASSPSGARQETQYF. The CDR3 nucleotides read TGTGCCAGCAGTCCTAGCGGGGCAAGACAAGAGACCCAGTACTTC. The V and J genes are TRBV2 and TRBJ2-5; TRBD2 aligns across 9 bases. The CDR3 covers 15 residues. CDR1 is SNHLY, CDR2 FYNNEI, per germline. The J segment lost 2 bases and the V segment lost 5 bases, leaving 6 bases of the junction unmatched.

The chain combines TRBV29-1 with TRBJ1-1; D is possibly TRBD1 (5 bases). Germline CDR1 is SQVTM and CDR2 is ANQGSEA. The CDR3 is 12 amino acids. The V gene lost 3 bases and the J gene lost 8 bases, with 13 bases spanning the gap. The CDR3 DNA is TGCAGCGTTGATGGGGGAGGGATCGAAGCTTTCTTT. As protein: CSVDGGGIEAFF.

This clonotype has just a few counts. The V gene is TRBV25-1, the J gene TRBJ2-5, with D perhaps matching TRBD2 (6 bases). The CDR3 extends over 17 amino acids. Between the trimmed V and J ends, which lost 2 bases and 3 bases, there was a span of 19 bases. Germline V gene sequence: CDR1 MGHDK, CDR2 SYGVNS. The CDR3 DNA is TGTGCCAGCAGTGAACCCCCCGGTGTGGGGGGAAAAGAGACCCAGTACTTC. This encodes CASSEPPGVGGKETQYF.

This clonotype was found a few times. The junction shows a germline mismatch at one end, possibly a read error. J is TRBJ1-5 and V is TRBV5-1, with D unresolved. The germline gives CDR1 SGHRS, CDR2 YFSETQ. The CDR3 spans 13 residues. The CDR3 region is CASSPLGNQPQHF. In DNA form, the CDR3 reads TGTGCCAGCAGCCCACTCGGCAATCAGCCCCAGCATTTT.

The rearrangement uses TRBV29-1 and TRBJ1-2; D is ambiguous. Germline V gene lookup returns CDR1 SQVTM and CDR2 ANQGSEA. V lost 6 bases, J lost 5 bases, and 16 bases lay in between. CDR3 length: 13 amino acids. CDR3 sequence reads: CSVGGGERYGYTF. CDR3 nucleotide sequence: TGCAGCGTCGGAGGCGGGGAACGGTATGGCTACACCTTC.

This clonotype has just a few counts. The chain carries TRBV27 and TRBJ1-2; 12 nucleotides line up with TRBD1. V was clipped by 7 bases and J by 8 bases; unmatched bases: 14. Germline CDR1 and CDR2: MNHEY and SMNVEV (reference sequence). CDR3 length: 16 residues. CDR3 sequence (DNA): TGTGCCAGCACCACCGGGCCGGGACAGGGGGCGCAGGGCTACACCTTC. This codes for CASTTGPGQGAQGYTF.

The sample holds a few counts of this clonotype. This chain joins TRBV2 and TRBJ2-1; TRBD2 is a possible D gene (7 bases). Trimming left V 7 bases short and J 10 bases short, with 17 bases between. The CDR3 consists of 13 residues. CDR1 and CDR2 (germline): SNHLY, FYNNEI. The chain's CDR3 is CASKVGGLWEQFF. The CDR3 DNA is TGTGCCAGCAAGGTGGGGGGGCTCTGGGAGCAGTTCTTC.

The genes are TRBV7-3 and TRBJ2-2; the D gene is possibly TRBD1 (6 bases). Deletions cut 1 base from V and 7 bases from J, with 16 bases between. This CDR3 is 16 amino acids long. The germline CDR1 and CDR2 sequences are SGHTA and FQGTGA. CDR3 region: CASSLNSPGVGGELFF. In DNA, the CDR3 is TGTGCCAGCAGCTTAAATTCCCCAGGGGTCGGCGGGGAGCTGTTTTTT. The variable domain in full, completed from reference TRBV7-3 and TRBJ2-2, reads GAGVSQTPSNKVTEKGKYVELRCDPISGHTALYWYRQSLGQGPEFLIYFQGTGAADDSGLPNDRFFAVRPEGSVSTLKIQRTERGDSAVYLCASSLNSPGVGGELFFGEGSRLTVL.

This clonotype came up a few times. V is TRBV28 and J is TRBJ1-2; the D is unclear. CDR1 and CDR2 from the germline V gene are MDHEN and SYDVKM. V was pared by 3 bases and J by 5 bases, with 10 bases between. The CDR3 is 13 amino acids. CDR3 protein: CASSFLQPYGYTF. As DNA, the CDR3 is TGTGCCAGCAGTTTTTTACAACCTTATGGCTACACCTTC.

This clonotype has just one count. This sequence joins TRBV7-9 and TRBJ2-1; perhaps TRBD2 as D (5 bases). V was clipped by 2 bases and J by 5 bases, with 10 bases between them. The CDR3 is 14 residues long. Germline V gene sequence: CDR1 SEHNR, CDR2 FQNEAQ (reference sequence). The CDR3 nucleotides read TGTGCCAGCAGCTTAATACTAGTTGACAATGAGCAGTTCTTC. Its translation is CASSLILVDNEQFF.

This clonotype was observed a handful of times. The V call is TRBV9, the J call TRBJ1-1; D not certain. This CDR3 has 16 residues. Germline V gene data show CDR1 as SGDLS and CDR2 as YYNGEE. V gave up 0 bases and J gave up 4 bases, with 16 bases separating them. CDR3 sequence reads: CASSVDWEREATEAFF. DNA of the CDR3: TGTGCCAGCAGCGTAGACTGGGAGCGAGAGGCCACTGAAGCTTTCTTT. Filled out from reference TRBV9 and TRBJ1-1, the complete variable domain reads DSGVTQTPKHLITATGQRVTLRCSPRSGDLSVYWYQQSLDQGLQFLIQYYNGEERAKGNILERFSAQQFPDLHSELNLSSLELGDSALYFCASSVDWEREATEAFFGQGTRLTVV.

V usage is TRBV28 and J usage is TRBJ2-7, with 7 positions matching TRBD2. This CDR3 has 16 amino acids. The V gene end was trimmed by 5 bases and the J gene end by 7 bases; junction bases not matched to a gene: 17. In germline, CDR1 is MDHEN, CDR2 SYDVKM. The CDR3 DNA is TGTGCCAGCAGTCCCTTAATTGGACTAGAGAGGTTGGAGCAGTACTTC. Its protein is CASSPLIGLERLEQYF.

This clonotype appeared a few times. The gene calls are TRBV28 and TRBJ1-4, with D unclear. This CDR3 has 16 amino acids. Trimming took off 4 bases at V and 4 bases at J, with 16 bases between the two ends. In germline, CDR1 is MDHEN, CDR2 SYDVKM. In DNA form, the CDR3 reads TGTGCCAGCAGTTCTAGTCGGGCGGGGTTTAATGAAAAACTGTTTTTT. It encodes CASSSSRAGFNEKLFF.

The chain carries TRBV7-6 and TRBJ2-7, with TRBD2 as a possible D gene (6 bases). With 1 base removed from V and 0 bases from J, the gap between germline ends came to 16 bases. This CDR3 has 17 residues. Germline V gene sequence: CDR1 SGHVS, CDR2 FNYEAQ. DNA for the CDR3: TGTGCCAGCAGCTTAGAAGCCCCCGGGACTGTCTCCTACGAGCAGTACTTC. Translated, it gives CASSLEAPGTVSYEQYF.

This clonotype was picked up many times. The chain combines TRBV7-2 with TRBJ2-7; 14 bases are a match to TRBD2. Germline-derived CDR1 and CDR2 are SGHTA and FQGNSA. The CDR3 covers 15 residues. The junction had 5 bases not matched to a gene; V was cut back by 4 bases and J by 6 bases. CDR3 in DNA: TGTGCCAGCAGCTCCCGGACTAGCGGGGGGTTCGAGCAGTACTTC. Translating gives CASSSRTSGGFEQYF.

The rearrangement links TRBV11-2 to TRBJ2-5, with 7 bases lining up with TRBD2. V shed 1 base and J 1 base; nucleotides not matched to a gene: 3. Per the germline V gene, CDR1 is SGHAT and CDR2 is FQNNGV. The CDR3 totals 15 residues. In DNA form, the CDR3 reads TGTGCCAGCAGCTTAGGCTGGGGGGGCCAAGAGACCCAGTACTTC. It translates to CASSLGWGGQETQYF.

The chain uses TRBV29-1 and TRBJ1-2, with D possibly being TRBD1 (5 bases). The CDR3 is 11 amino acids. CDR1 is SQVTM, CDR2 ANQGSEA, per germline. V was trimmed by 1 base and J by 7 bases, leaving 7 bases between them. CDR3 sequence reads: CSVEGRVGYTF. The CDR3 nucleotides are TGCAGCGTTGAAGGCAGGGTTGGCTACACCTTC.

This clonotype came up a few times. The chain is built from TRBV10-3 and TRBJ1-2, with 7 bases lining up with TRBD1. This CDR3 contains 15 residues. Germline V CDR1 and CDR2: ENHRY, SYGVKD. After removal of 0 bases from V and 5 bases from J, the junction contained 6 bases not matched to a gene. The CDR3: CAISESRDRIYGYTF. The CDR3, as DNA: TGTGCCATCAGTGAGTCGAGGGACAGAATTTATGGCTACACCTTC.